The present entry profiles one T cell receptor beta chain with its context. The CDR3 totals 15 residues. Germline CDR1 and CDR2: MGHDK and SYGVNS. The V and J ends lost 2 bases and 3 bases respectively, with 13 bases between them. Only in-frame clones appear in the TCRdb table, and some are missing; sequencing was by immunoSEQ multiplex PCR. The data show about 250,000 clones, with around four fifths seen just once and 4% to 5% held by the top ten. The data belong to a study of blood T cell repertoires in COVID-19. The chain recombines TRBV25-1 with TRBJ1-1; D not certain. The material sequenced was peripheral blood. The source is a woman between 65 and 79 years old with acute or convalescent COVID-19. The CDR3 loop is CASSEEGPGYTEAFF. DNA for the CDR3: TGTGCCAGCAGTGAAGAGGGCCCAGGCTACACTGAAGCTTTCTTT.